This is a list of T cell receptor beta chains from one sample in a study of CD4 and CD8 cells across lung adenocarcinoma regions. One entry per CDR3 protein, called by TCRdb with MiXCR from the PCR reads. Here the sample spans about 9,200 distinct CDR3 sequences, under 50% being singletons. The sequenced material came from CD8+ T cells from the margin of a lung tumor. The receptors originated from a male donor with lung adenocarcinoma. The CD4 and CD8 labels of this study may be unreliable. Each CDR3 is given with its conserved first and last residue. The D gene is left open where the match is weak. A row's size may be missing; if present it is once, few, many or a size class.

>TRBD2|TRBV6-2/TRBV6-3|TRBJ2-1|NA
TGTGCCAGCAGTTCCCTAGCGGCGTACAATGAGCAGTTCTTC
CASSSLAAYNEQFF
>NA|TRBV6-1|TRBJ1-3|few
TGTGCCAGCAGTGAATCCCCTCTAACGGATAGAGACACCATATATTTT
CASSESPLTDRDTIYF
>TRBD2|TRBV4-1|TRBJ2-3|NA
TGCGCCAGCAGCCTAAGCGGGAGTACCACAGATACGCAGTATTTT
CASSLSGSTTDTQYF
>NA|TRBV10-3|TRBJ1-6|NA
TGTGCCATCAGGGAGACATATGATAATTCACCCCTCCACTTT
CAIRETYDNSPLHF
>TRBD2|TRBV6-1|TRBJ2-5|NA
TGTGCCAGCAGTGAATCGACACTAGCGGGGGATAAAGAGACCCAGTACTTC
CASSESTLAGDKETQYF
>NA|TRBV5-1|TRBJ1-2|many
TGCGCCAGCAGCCGGGACGGTAGCTATGGCTACACCTTC
CASSRDGSYGYTF
>NA|TRBV7-9|TRBJ2-5|NA
TGTGCCAGCGCGGGGCAGGGGGTTGGAGTCCAAGATACCCAGTACTTT
CASAGQGVGVQDTQYF
>TRBD2|TRBV5-1|TRBJ2-1|NA
TGCGCCAGCAGCTCGGGGAGGGTTTACAATGAGCAGTTCTTC
CASSSGRVYNEQFF
>NA|TRBV6-1|TRBJ2-3|NA
TGTGCGGGCAGTGGGGGGCAGGAGCAAGAGACCCAGTATTTT
CAGSGGQEQETQYF
>NA|TRBV6-5|TRBJ1-1|NA
TGTGCCAGCAGTTCCCGGAGGGGTTTGAACACTGAAGCTTTCTTT
CASSSRRGLNTEAFF
>TRBD2|TRBV4-1|TRBJ2-3|NA
TGCGCCAGCAGCCATAGCGGGGGTAGCACAGATACGCAGTATTTT
CASSHSGGSTDTQYF
>NA|TRBV10-3|TRBJ2-7|NA
TGTGCCATCAGTCGACAGTCACCCTACGAGCAGTACTTC
CAISRQSPYEQYF
>NA|TRBV6-1|TRBJ2-5|NA
TGTGCCAGCAGCCAATCTAGCCAAGAGACCCAGTACTTC
CASSQSSQETQYF
>TRBD1|TRBV6-1|TRBJ2-7|NA
TGTGCCAGCAGTAGGGACAGAACCTACGAGCAGTACTTC
CASSRDRTYEQYF
>NA|TRBV10-1|TRBJ2-4|NA
TGCGGCAGCTTGCCGAGGCTGAAAGCCAAAAACACTCAGTACTTC
CGSLPRLKAKNTQYF
>NA|TRBV10-3|TRBJ2-1|NA
TGTGCCATCAGCGGGGGACTGTCGGGCAACAACAATCAGTTCTTC
CAISGGLSGNNNQFF
>NA|TRBV12-3/TRBV12-4|TRBJ2-3|NA
TGTGCCAGCAGTTTGTTAAAGTGGGATACGCAGTATTTT
CASSLLKWDTQYF
>NA|TRBV4-1|TRBJ2-7|NA
TGCGCCAGCAGCCAAACCCCGGGGAGGGGGCGCACAGAGACGCAGTACTTC
CASSQTPGRGRTETQYF
>NA|TRBV6-2/TRBV6-3|TRBJ1-2|NA
TGTGCCAGCACCCTCCTGGTCACTAACTATGGCTACACCTTC
CASTLLVTNYGYTF
>NA|TRBV9|TRBJ2-3|NA
TGTGCCAGCAGCGTAGGAGGGGGGGGAGATACGCAGTATTTT
CASSVGGGGDTQYF
>NA|TRBV6-1|TRBJ1-6|many
TGTGCCAGCCGCGGAGGTGCGGTTGTAAATTCACCCCTCCACTTT
CASRGGAVVNSPLHF
>TRBD1|TRBV4-2|TRBJ1-6|NA
TGTGCCAGCAGCAGGGGACAGGGGGACTCACCCCTCCACTTT
CASSRGQGDSPLHF
>TRBD2|TRBV12-3/TRBV12-4|TRBJ2-1|medium-sized
TGTGCCAGCAGTTTTAGGCGGGGGGGAGCACGTGAGCAGTTCTTC
CASSFRRGGAREQFF